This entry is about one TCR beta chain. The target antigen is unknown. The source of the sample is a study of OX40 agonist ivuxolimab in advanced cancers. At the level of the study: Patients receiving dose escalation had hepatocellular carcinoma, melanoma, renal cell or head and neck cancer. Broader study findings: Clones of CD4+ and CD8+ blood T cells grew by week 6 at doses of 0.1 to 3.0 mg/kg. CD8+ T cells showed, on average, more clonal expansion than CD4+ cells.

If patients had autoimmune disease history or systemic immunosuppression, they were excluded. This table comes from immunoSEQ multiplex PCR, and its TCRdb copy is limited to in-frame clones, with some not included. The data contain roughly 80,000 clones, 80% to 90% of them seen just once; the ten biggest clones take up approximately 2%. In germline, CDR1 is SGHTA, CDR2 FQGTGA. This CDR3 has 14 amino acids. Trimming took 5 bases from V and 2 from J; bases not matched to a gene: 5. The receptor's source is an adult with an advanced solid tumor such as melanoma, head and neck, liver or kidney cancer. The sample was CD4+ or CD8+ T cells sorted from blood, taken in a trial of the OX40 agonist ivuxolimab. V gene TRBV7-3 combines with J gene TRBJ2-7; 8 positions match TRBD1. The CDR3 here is CASSTGQGAYEQYF. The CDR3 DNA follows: TGTGCCAGCAGCACCGGACAGGGAGCCTACGAGCAGTACTTC. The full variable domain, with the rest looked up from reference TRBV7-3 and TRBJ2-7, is GAGVSQTPSNKVTEKGKYVELRCDPISGHTALYWYRQSLGQGPEFLIYFQGTGAADDSGLPNDRFFAVRPEGSVSTLKIQRTERGDSAVYLCASSTGQGAYEQYFGPGTRLTVT.